This T cell receptor (beta chain) was identified in a study of blood T cell repertoires in COVID-19. Overall study context: The United States, Italy and Spain were the sources of the acute and convalescent COVID-19 samples.

Germline lookup yields CDR1 MGHDK and CDR2 SYGVNS. The CDR3 totals 15 residues. The V end was cut by 5 bases, the J end by 5 bases, with 16 bases between. This table comes from immunoSEQ multiplex PCR, and its TCRdb copy is limited to in-frame clones, with some not included. Of about 210,000 clones listed, about 80% are singletons. Sequenced sample: peripheral blood. The receptor was derived from a woman aged 40 to 55 with active or convalescent COVID-19. This chain joins TRBV25-1 and TRBJ2-1; no clear D. DNA for the CDR3: TGTGCCAGCAGTCCAAAGTGGGCTTGGGACAATGAGCAGTTCTTC. Translating it yields CASSPKWAWDNEQFF.